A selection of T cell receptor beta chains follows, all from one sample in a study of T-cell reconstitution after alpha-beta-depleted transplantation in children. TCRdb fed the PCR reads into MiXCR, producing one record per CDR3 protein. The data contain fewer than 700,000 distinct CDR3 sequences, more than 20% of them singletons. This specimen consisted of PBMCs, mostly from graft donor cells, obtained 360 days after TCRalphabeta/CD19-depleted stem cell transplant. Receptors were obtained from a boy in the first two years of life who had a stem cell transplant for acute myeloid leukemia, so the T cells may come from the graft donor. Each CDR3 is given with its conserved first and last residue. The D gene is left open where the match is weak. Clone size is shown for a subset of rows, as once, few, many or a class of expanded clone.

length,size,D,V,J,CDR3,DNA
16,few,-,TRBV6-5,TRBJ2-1,CASSYGAGSSYNEQFF,TGTGCCAGCAGTTACGGGGCAGGGAGCTCCTACAATGAGCAGTTCTTC
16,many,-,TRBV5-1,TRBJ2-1,CASSLEVAATYNEQFF,TGCGCCAGCAGCTTGGAGGTAGCGGCGACCTACAATGAGCAGTTCTTC
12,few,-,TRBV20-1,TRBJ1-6,CSATDSRAPLHF,TGCAGTGCAACCGATAGTCGGGCACCCCTCCACTTT
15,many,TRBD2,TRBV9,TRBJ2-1,CASSPLAGTNNEQFF,TGTGCCAGCAGCCCCCTAGCGGGGACGAACAATGAGCAGTTCTTC
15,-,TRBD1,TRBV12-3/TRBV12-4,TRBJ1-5,CASRSGQGKNQPQHF,TGTGCCAGCAGAAGCGGACAGGGCAAAAATCAGCCCCAGCATTTT
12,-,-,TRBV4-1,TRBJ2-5,CASSQDLETQYF,TGCGCCAGCAGCCAAGATTTGGAGACCCAGTACTTC
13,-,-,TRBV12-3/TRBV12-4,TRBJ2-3,CASLTQGIDTQYF,TGTGCCAGCCTAACTCAGGGTATAGATACGCAGTATTTT
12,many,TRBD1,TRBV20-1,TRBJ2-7,CSATTGTYEQYF,TGCAGTGCCACGACAGGGACCTACGAGCAGTACTTC
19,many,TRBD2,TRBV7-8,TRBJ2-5,CASSLRFRGRLAGEETQYF,TGTGCCAGCAGCTTACGCTTCAGGGGTAGGCTAGCGGGGGAGGAGACCCAGTACTTC
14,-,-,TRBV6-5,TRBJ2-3,CASSYSEVPDTQYF,TGTGCCAGCAGTTACTCTGAGGTCCCAGATACGCAGTATTTT
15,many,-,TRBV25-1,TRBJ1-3,CASSDPKSAGNTIYF,TGTGCCAGCAGTGATCCCAAGAGCGCTGGAAACACCATATATTTT
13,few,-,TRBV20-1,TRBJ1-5,CSARVAGSQPQHF,TGCAGTGCTAGAGTGGCAGGGAGTCAGCCCCAGCATTTT
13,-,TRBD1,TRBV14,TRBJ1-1,CASSQTGITEAFF,TGTGCCAGCAGCCAGACAGGGATAACTGAAGCTTTCTTT
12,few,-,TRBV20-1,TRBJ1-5,CSATQGDQPQHF,TGCAGTGCTACTCAAGGGGATCAGCCCCAGCATTTT
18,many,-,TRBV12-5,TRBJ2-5,CASGLVDWRDREEETQYF,TGTGCTAGTGGTTTGGTAGATTGGAGGGACCGGGAAGAGGAGACCCAGTACTTC
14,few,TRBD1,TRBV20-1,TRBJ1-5,CSAIMGQGNQPQHF,TGCAGTGCCATTATGGGACAGGGCAATCAGCCCCAGCATTTT
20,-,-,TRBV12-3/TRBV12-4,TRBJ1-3,CASSTRGRVTTKLSGNTIYF,TGTGCCAGCAGTACCCGGGGCAGGGTAACTACCAAGCTCTCTGGAAACACCATATATTTT
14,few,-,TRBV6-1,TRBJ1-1,CASRGVSLVTEAFF,TGTGCCAGCAGGGGGGTCAGTCTTGTTACTGAAGCTTTCTTT
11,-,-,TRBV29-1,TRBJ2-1,CSVISYNEQFF,TGCAGCGTAATCTCCTACAATGAGCAGTTCTTC
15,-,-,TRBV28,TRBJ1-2,CASSLRGLGFYGYTF,TGTGCCAGCAGTTTAAGGGGTCTAGGATTCTATGGCTACACCTTC
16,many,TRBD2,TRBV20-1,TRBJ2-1,CSASIFLAGPHNEQFF,TGCAGTGCTAGTATTTTTCTAGCGGGGCCCCACAATGAGCAGTTCTTC
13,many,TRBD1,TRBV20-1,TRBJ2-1,CSAPRTGPNEQFF,TGCAGTGCTCCCCGGACAGGCCCCAATGAGCAGTTCTTC
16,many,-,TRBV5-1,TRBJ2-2,CASSLAGSANTGELFF,TGCGCCAGCAGCTTGGCTGGCTCCGCGAACACCGGGGAGCTGTTTTTT
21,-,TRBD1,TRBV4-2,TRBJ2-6,CASSSGTGVSSFLSGANVLTF,TGTGCCAGCAGTTCCGGGACAGGGGTTTCGTCATTCCTCTCTGGGGCCAACGTCCTGACTTTC
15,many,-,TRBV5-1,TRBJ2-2,CASSLHRTNTGELFF,TGCGCCAGCAGCTTGCACAGGACGAACACCGGGGAGCTGTTTTTT
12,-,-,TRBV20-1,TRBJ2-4,CSASEGRSIQYF,TGCAGTGCCAGTGAGGGGCGGAGCATTCAGTACTTC
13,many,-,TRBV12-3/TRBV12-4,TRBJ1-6,CASSRDSTSPLHF,TGTGCCAGCAGTCGGGATTCTACTTCACCCCTCCACTTT
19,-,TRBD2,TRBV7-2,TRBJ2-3,CASSLGRERGLMGRDTQYF,TGTGCCAGCAGCTTAGGGCGGGAGCGAGGACTCATGGGAAGGGATACGCAGTATTTT
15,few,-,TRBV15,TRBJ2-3,CATSRSRGSTDTQYF,TGTGCCACCAGCCGGAGCAGGGGTAGCACAGATACGCAGTATTTT
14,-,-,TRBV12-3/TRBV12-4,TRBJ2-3,CASSLVDERDTQYF,TGTGCCAGCAGTTTAGTCGACGAGAGAGATACGCAGTATTTT
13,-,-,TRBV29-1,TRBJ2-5,CSVAPAQGETQYF,TGCAGCGTTGCCCCCGCGCAGGGGGAGACCCAGTACTTC
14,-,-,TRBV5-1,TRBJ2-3,CASSLVPTADTQYF,TGCGCCAGCAGCTTGGTACCCACAGCAGATACGCAGTATTTT
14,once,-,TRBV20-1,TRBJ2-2,CSAWGREGNGELFF,TGCAGTGCTTGGGGCCGCGAGGGAAACGGGGAGCTGTTTTTT
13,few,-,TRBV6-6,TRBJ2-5,CASSYEARETQYF,TGTGCCAGCAGTTACGAAGCCAGAGAGACCCAGTACTTC
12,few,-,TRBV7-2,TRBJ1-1,CASSFNSLSGFF,TGTGCCAGCAGCTTCAACAGTCTTAGTGGTTTCTTT
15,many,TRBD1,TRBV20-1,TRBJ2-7,CSANLQGAGSYEQYF,TGCAGTGCAAACTTACAGGGGGCGGGCTCCTACGAGCAGTACTTC
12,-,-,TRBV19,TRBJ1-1,CASSIPGSDAFF,TGTGCCAGTAGTATACCTGGGAGCGACGCTTTCTTT
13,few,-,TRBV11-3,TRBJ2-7,CASSYVDRYEQYF,TGTGCCAGCAGCTACGTGGACCGTTACGAGCAGTACTTC
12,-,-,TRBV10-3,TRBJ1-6,CAISPEAGPLHF,TGTGCCATCAGCCCGGAAGCCGGTCCCCTCCACTTT
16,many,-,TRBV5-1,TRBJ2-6,CASSLVRFSGANVLTF,TGCGCCAGCAGCTTGGTCCGGTTCTCTGGGGCCAACGTCCTGACTTTC
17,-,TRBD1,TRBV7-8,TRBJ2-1,CASSLVVGDRGDNEQFF,TGTGCCAGCAGCTTAGTGGTTGGGGACAGGGGGGACAATGAGCAGTTCTTC
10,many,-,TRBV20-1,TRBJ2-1,CSASLNEQFF,TGCAGTGCTAGCCTCAATGAGCAGTTCTTC
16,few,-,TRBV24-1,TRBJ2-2,CATSDPAPPNTGELFF,TGTGCCACCAGTGACCCCGCGCCTCCGAACACCGGGGAGCTGTTTTTT
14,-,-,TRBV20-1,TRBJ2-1,CSARGAEINNEQFF,TGCAGTGCTAGAGGCGCCGAGATCAACAATGAGCAGTTCTTC